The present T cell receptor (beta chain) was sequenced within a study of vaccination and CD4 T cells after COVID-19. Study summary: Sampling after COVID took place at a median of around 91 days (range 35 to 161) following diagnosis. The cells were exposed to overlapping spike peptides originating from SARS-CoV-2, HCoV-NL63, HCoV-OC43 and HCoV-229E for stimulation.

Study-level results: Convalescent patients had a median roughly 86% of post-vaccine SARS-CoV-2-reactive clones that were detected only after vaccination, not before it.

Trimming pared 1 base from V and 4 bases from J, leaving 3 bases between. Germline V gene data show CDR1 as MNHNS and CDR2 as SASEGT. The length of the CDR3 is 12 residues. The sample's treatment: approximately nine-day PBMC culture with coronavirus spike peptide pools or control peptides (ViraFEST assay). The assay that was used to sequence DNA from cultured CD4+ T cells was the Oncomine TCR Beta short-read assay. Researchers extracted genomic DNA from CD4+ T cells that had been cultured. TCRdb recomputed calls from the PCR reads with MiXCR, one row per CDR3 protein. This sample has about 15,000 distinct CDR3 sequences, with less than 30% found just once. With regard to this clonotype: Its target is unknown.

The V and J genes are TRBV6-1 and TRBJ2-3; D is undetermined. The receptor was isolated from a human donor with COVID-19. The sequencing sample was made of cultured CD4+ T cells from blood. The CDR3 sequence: CASSEVPDTQYF. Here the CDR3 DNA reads TGTGCCAGCAGTGAAGTCCCAGATACGCAGTATTTT.